Listed below are T cell receptor beta chains from one sample, sequenced in a study of beta chain features in type 1 diabetes. TCRdb keeps only in-frame clones here, not all; method: immunoSEQ multiplex PCR. Of more than 300,000 clones listed, approximately 9.7% are singletons. Sample: central memory CD4+ T cells from blood. These receptors originate from a man younger than 45 with type 1 diabetes. Both conserved end residues are part of each CDR3. The D gene is left open where the match is weak. The listing skips clone size in some rows; elsewhere it reads once, few, many or a size class.

size	D	J	V	DNA	CDR3
.	.	TRBJ1-2	TRBV29-1	TGCAGCGGTGCCCGGAGTTTTGAGAGTGGCTACACCTTC	CSGARSFESGYTF
.	.	TRBJ1-3	TRBV2	TGTGCCAGCAGTCCTATGACAGCGTCTGGAAACACCATATATTTT	CASSPMTASGNTIYF
few	.	TRBJ2-6	TRBV19	TGTGCCAGTAGGGGCGGTTACTCTGGGGCCAACGTCCTGACTTTC	CASRGGYSGANVLTF
few	.	TRBJ1-2	TRBV18	TGTGCCAGCTCACCGGGCCATGTAAACTATGGCTACACCTTC	CASSPGHVNYGYTF
few	.	TRBJ1-2	TRBV10-3	TGTGCCATCGCCTCGACTGGCAACTATGGCTACACCTTC	CAIASTGNYGYTF
.	.	TRBJ1-2	TRBV19	TGTGCCAGTAGTGTCGAGGGGGCTAACTATGGCTACACCTTC	CASSVEGANYGYTF
few	.	TRBJ2-2	TRBV5-1	TGCGCCAGCAGCCCTAACTCGGATTGGACCGGGGAGCTGTTTTTT	CASSPNSDWTGELFF
few	.	TRBJ2-7	TRBV5-1	TGCGCCAGCAGCCCTGGTGCAGCGACATCGGGGGAGCAGTACTTC	CASSPGAATSGEQYF
.	.	TRBJ2-4	TRBV7-2	TGTGCCAGCAGCTTTTCGGTCAACATTCAGTACTTC	CASSFSVNIQYF
once	TRBD2	TRBJ2-3	TRBV5-4	TGTGCCAGCAGCTTTAGCGGGGGTAGCACAGATACGCAGTATTTT	CASSFSGGSTDTQYF
few	.	TRBJ1-2	TRBV9	TGTGCCAGCAGCCGGGTGGACACGAGCTCCTATGGCTACACCTTC	CASSRVDTSSYGYTF
.	.	TRBJ1-4	TRBV7-2	TGTGCCAGCAGCCGCACCGGGACCGAGAATGAAAAACTGTTTTTT	CASSRTGTENEKLFF
few	TRBD2	TRBJ2-7	TRBV7-2	TGTGCCAGCAGCCCCTCGGGGGGGTACGAGCAGTACTTC	CASSPSGGYEQYF
.	TRBD1	TRBJ1-6	TRBV4-1	TGCGCCAGCAGCCAAGACCCTCAAGGGGGCCAGTCACCCCTCCACTTT	CASSQDPQGGQSPLHF
few	.	TRBJ2-1	TRBV5-6	TGTGCCAGCAGCTTGGTGGCAGGGAATGAGCAGTTCTTC	CASSLVAGNEQFF